This T cell receptor (beta chain) was obtained from a study of human CD8 memory T cell subsets. Enriched by negative magnetic separation, total CD8+ T cells were obtained. Total RNA was taken from fewer than 180,000 sorted CD8+ T cells, in duplicate, per subset. The TCR beta sequencing libraries came from UMI-labeled 5' RACE. From the 5' RACE reads, TCRdb lists one entry per CDR3 protein and no DNA. The specimen's table records several thousand distinct CDR3 sequences. Study results and limitations: Stem-like memory and precursor exhausted T cell repertoires had very little in common with each other. In terms of chain coverage, this study sequenced T cell receptor beta chains exclusively.

According to its frequency, this clonotype is medium-sized (0.01 to 0.1%). Its antigen is still unknown. From germline, CDR1 is SGHTA and CDR2 FQGNSA. CDR3 length: 11 residues. This clonotype was sampled from a human donor in good health. Sequences were obtained from CD8+ T cells from PBMCs. The chain recombines TRBV7-2 with TRBJ1-1; TCRdb outputs TRBD1, but without DNA this stays unchecked. CDR3 sequence: CASSFGGEAFF.